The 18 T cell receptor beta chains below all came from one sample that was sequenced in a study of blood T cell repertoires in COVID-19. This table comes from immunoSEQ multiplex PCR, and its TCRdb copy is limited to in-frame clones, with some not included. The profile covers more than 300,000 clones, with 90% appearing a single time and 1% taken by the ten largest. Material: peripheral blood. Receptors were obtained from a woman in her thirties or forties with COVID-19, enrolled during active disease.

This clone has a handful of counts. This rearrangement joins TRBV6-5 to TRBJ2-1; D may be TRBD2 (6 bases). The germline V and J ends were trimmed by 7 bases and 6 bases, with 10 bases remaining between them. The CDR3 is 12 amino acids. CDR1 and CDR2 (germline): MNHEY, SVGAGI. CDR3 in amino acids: CASMGGRNEQFF. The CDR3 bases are TGTGCCAGCATGGGGGGTCGCAATGAGCAGTTCTTC.

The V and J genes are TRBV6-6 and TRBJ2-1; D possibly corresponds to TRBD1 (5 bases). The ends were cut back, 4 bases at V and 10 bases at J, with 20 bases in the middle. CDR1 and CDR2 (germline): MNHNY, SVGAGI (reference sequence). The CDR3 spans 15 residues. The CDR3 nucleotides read TGTGCCAGCAGTTCCGCAATACCCCGAGCAGGGGAGCAGTTCTTC. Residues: CASSSAIPRAGEQFF.

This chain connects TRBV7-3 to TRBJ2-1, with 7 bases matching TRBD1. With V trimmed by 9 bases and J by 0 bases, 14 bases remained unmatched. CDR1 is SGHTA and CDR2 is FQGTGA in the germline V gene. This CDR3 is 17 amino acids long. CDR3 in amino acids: CASSLEPGQSSYNEQFF. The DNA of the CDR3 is TGTGCCAGTTCATTGGAACCGGGACAGAGCTCCTACAATGAGCAGTTCTTC.

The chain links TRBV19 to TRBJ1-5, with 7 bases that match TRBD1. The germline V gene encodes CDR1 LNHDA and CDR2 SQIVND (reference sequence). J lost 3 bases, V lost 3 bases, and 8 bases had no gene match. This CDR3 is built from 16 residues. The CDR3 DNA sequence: TGTGCCAGTAGTATTGAGACAGGGCATTACAATCAGCCCCAGCATTTT. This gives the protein CASSIETGHYNQPQHF.

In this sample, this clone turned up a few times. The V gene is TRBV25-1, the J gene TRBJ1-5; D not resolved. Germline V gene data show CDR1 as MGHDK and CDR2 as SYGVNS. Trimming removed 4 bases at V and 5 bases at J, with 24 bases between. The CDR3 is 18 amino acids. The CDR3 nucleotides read TGTGCCAGCAGTGGAACGACCGGGCTGGGAACTAGTTATCAGCCCCAGCATTTT. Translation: CASSGTTGLGTSYQPQHF.

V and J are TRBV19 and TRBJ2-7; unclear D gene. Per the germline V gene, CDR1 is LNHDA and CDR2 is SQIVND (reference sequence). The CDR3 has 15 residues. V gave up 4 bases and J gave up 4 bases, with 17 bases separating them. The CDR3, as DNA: TGTGCCAGTAGTAAAGAGAGTGGAGTGCTATACGAGCAGTACTTC. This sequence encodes CASSKESGVLYEQYF.

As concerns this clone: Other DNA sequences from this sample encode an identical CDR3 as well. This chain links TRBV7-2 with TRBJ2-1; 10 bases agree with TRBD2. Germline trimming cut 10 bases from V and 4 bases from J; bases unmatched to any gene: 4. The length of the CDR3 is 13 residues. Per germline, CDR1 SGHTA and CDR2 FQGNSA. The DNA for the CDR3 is TGTGCCACCCGGACTAGCGGATACAATGAGCAGTTCTTC. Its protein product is CATRTSGYNEQFF.

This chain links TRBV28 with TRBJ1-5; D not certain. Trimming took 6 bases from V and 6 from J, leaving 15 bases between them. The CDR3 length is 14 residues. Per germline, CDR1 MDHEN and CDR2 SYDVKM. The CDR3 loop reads CASSSWGESQPQHF. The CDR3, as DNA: TGTGCCAGCAGCTCCTGGGGAGAGAGTCAGCCCCAGCATTTT.

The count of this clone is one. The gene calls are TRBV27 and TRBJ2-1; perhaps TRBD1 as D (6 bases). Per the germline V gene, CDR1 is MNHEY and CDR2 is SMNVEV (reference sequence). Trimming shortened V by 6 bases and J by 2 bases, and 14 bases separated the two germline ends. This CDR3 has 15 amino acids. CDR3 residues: CASRAGTSTYNEQFF. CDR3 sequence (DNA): TGTGCCAGCAGAGCCGGGACATCTACCTACAATGAGCAGTTCTTC.

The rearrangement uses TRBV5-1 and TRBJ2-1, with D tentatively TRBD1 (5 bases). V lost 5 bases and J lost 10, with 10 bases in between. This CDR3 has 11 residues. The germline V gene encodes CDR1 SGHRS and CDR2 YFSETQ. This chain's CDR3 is CASRVGEEQFF. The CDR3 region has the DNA TGCGCCAGCAGAGTAGGGGAAGAGCAGTTCTTC.

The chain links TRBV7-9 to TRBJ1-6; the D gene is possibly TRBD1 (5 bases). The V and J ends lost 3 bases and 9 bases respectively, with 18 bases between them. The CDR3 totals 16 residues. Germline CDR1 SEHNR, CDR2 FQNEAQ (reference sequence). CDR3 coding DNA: TGTGCCAGCAGCTTCCCGACAGACGGCTTTGGTTCACCCCTCCACTTT. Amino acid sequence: CASSFPTDGFGSPLHF.

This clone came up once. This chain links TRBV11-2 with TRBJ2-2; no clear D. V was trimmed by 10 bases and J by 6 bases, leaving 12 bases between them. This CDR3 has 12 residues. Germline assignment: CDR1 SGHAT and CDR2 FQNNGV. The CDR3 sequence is CATPGSPGELFF. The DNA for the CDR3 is TGTGCCACCCCCGGGTCCCCCGGGGAGCTGTTTTTT.

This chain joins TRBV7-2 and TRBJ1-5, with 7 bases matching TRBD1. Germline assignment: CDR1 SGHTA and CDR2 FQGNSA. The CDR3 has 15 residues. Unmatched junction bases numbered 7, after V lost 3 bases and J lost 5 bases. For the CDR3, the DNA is TGTGCCAGCAGCTTTTGGACAGGCGGATATCAGCCCCAGCATTTT. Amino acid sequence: CASSFWTGGYQPQHF.

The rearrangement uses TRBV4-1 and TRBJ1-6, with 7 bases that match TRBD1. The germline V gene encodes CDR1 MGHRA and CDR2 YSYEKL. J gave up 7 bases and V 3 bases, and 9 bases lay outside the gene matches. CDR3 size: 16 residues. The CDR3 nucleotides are TGCGCCAGCAGCCACCTAACAGGGGTGGGAAATTCACCCCTCCACTTT. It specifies CASSHLTGVGNSPLHF.

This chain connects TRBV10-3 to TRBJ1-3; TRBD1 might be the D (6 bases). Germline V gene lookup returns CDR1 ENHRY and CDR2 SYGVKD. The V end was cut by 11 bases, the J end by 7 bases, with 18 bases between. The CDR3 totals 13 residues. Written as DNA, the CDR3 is TGTGCCTCGATTGGGACAATGGGGAACACCATATATTTT. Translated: CASIGTMGNTIYF.

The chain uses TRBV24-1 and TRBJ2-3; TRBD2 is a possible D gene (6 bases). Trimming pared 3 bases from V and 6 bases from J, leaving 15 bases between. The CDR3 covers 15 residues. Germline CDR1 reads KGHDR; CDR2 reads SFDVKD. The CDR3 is CATSDPRGGSDTQYF. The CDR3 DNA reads TGTGCCACCAGTGATCCGCGGGGCGGGTCCGATACGCAGTATTTT.

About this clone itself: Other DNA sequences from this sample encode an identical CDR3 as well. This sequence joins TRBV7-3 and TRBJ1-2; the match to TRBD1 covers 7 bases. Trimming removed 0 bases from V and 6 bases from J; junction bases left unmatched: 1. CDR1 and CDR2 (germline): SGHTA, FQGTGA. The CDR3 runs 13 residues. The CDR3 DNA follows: TGTGCCAGCAGCTTAACAGGGGGCGATGGCTACACCTTC. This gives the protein CASSLTGGDGYTF. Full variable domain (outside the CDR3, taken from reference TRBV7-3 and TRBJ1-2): GAGVSQTPSNKVTEKGKYVELRCDPISGHTALYWYRQSLGQGPEFLIYFQGTGAADDSGLPNDRFFAVRPEGSVSTLKIQRTERGDSAVYLCASSLTGGDGYTFGSGTRLTVV.

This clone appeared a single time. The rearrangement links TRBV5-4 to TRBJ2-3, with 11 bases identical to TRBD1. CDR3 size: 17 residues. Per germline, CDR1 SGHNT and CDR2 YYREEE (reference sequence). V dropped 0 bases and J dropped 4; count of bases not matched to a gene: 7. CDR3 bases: TGTGCCAGCAGCTTGGCATCCGGGACAGGGGGTCCAGATACGCAGTATTTT. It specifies CASSLASGTGGPDTQYF.